The 8 T cell receptor beta chains below were found in one sample sequenced in a study of cytomegalovirus exposure and HLA in healthy donors. Method: immunoSEQ multiplex PCR; TCRdb's copy keeps in-frame clones and lacks some. The repertoire holds around 130,000 clones, with 89% as singletons. The sequencing input was PBMCs. These receptors all stem from a man younger than 45 in good health and CMV-seronegative.

The chain couples TRBV5-1 to TRBJ2-2, with TRBD2 matching 11 bases. CDR1 and CDR2 (germline): SGHRS, YFSETQ. V was pared by 5 bases and J by 4 bases, with 4 bases of the junction left unmatched. The length of the CDR3 is 15 residues. As DNA, the CDR3 is TGCGCCAGCAGTCGGCTAGCGGGGGGCACCGGGGAGCTGTTTTTT. As protein: CASSRLAGGTGELFF.

This chain joins TRBV9 and TRBJ1-1; TRBD1 is a possible D gene (5 bases). This CDR3 contains 15 residues. CDR1 and CDR2 (germline): SGDLS, YYNGEE. With 0 bases removed from V and 3 bases from J, the gap between germline ends came to 12 bases. As DNA, the CDR3 is TGTGCCAGCAGCGTAGTAAGGGGCCGGGACACTGAAGCTTTCTTT. Protein: CASSVVRGRDTEAFF.

V gene TRBV7-8 combines with J gene TRBJ1-5; 8 nucleotides match TRBD1. Germline V gene lookup returns CDR1 SGHVS and CDR2 FQNEAQ. CDR3 length equals 17 residues. The trim removed 6 bases at V and 1 base at J, leaving 11 bases unmatched. This CDR3 is CASSTVRGRASNQPQHF. The CDR3 DNA reads as TGTGCCAGCAGTACCGTCAGGGGGCGGGCGAGCAATCAGCCCCAGCATTTT.

The chain uses TRBV7-8 and TRBJ1-3; TRBD1 aligns across 9 bases. This CDR3 spans 18 amino acids. The V and J ends lost 5 bases and 2 bases, in that order; junction bases with no gene match: 13. The germline V gene has CDR1 SGHVS and CDR2 FQNEAQ. The CDR3 is CASSLTLAGTGPGNTIYF. CDR3 DNA: TGTGCCAGCAGCCTAACCCTCGCCGGGACAGGGCCTGGAAACACCATATATTTT.

This clone has a single count. The chain combines TRBV5-1 with TRBJ2-1; D is unclear. Germline-derived CDR1 and CDR2 are SGHRS and YFSETQ. Trimming took 0 bases from V and 0 from J, leaving 7 bases between them. This CDR3 comprises 15 residues. The CDR3 loop reads CASSLDLSSYNEQFF. CDR3 bases: TGCGCCAGCAGCTTGGACTTGAGCTCCTACAATGAGCAGTTCTTC.

The gene calls are TRBV6-5 and TRBJ2-1; 10 bases match TRBD2. V was pared by 0 bases and J by 7 bases, with 6 bases of the junction left unmatched. Germline V CDR1 and CDR2: MNHEY, SVGAGI. There are 16 residues in the CDR3. CDR3 loop: CASSYSLAGERNEQFF. The CDR3 DNA is TGTGCCAGCAGTTACTCCCTAGCGGGGGAACGGAATGAGCAGTTCTTC.

The gene calls are TRBV29-1 and TRBJ2-5; tentatively, D is TRBD2 (7 bases). Per germline, CDR1 SQVTM and CDR2 ANQGSEA. This CDR3 has 14 amino acids. Trimming took off 4 bases at V and 5 bases at J, with 17 bases between the two ends. The DNA of the CDR3 is TGCAGCGTTGGGGTTGGGGGGGGCCAGGAGACCCAGTACTTC. Its protein is CSVGVGGGQETQYF. Variable domain in full (rest from reference TRBV29-1 and TRBJ2-5): SAVISQKPSRDICQRGTSLTIQCQVDSQVTMMFWYRQQPGQSLTLIATANQGSEATYESGFVIDKFPISRPNLTFSTLTVSNMSPEDSSIYLCSVGVGGGQETQYFGPGTRLLVL.

About this clone itself: Other DNA sequences from this sample encode an identical CDR3 as well. The CDR3 reads CASSESGNQPQHF. CDR3 in DNA: TGTGCCAGCAGTGAATCAGGGAATCAGCCCCAGCATTTT. This rearrangement joins TRBV6-1 to TRBJ1-5; maybe TRBD1 (5 bases). V was clipped by 2 bases and J by 4 bases, with 6 bases between them. This CDR3 is 13 amino acids long. Germline assignment: CDR1 MNHNS and CDR2 SASEGT.